Listed here is a single T cell receptor (beta chain). Assignment of participants to cohorts was predicated upon participant-reported clinical history. J was trimmed by 2 bases and V by 6 bases; bases with no gene match: 10. CDR1 DFQATT and CDR2 SNEGSKA come from the germline V gene (reference sequence). This CDR3 is 16 amino acids long. This entry comes from a study of blood T cell repertoires in COVID-19. On the study more broadly: Collection of acute and convalescent COVID-19 samples took place in the United States, Italy and Spain. Nucleic acid was either cDNA or gDNA, and it came from T cells, B-cell-depleted T cells, or PBMCs.

The method was immunoSEQ multiplex PCR; TCRdb's version includes in-frame clones alone and lacks a portion of them. This sample has about half a million clones, with around nine tenths found just once. The clonotype originates from a woman between 55 and 75 years old who had recovered from COVID-19. The sequenced sample consisted of PBMCs or T cells enriched from blood (not recorded which). The rearrangement joins TRBV20-1 to TRBJ2-1; 10 nucleotides match TRBD1. The CDR3 bases are TGCAGTGCAAGTCGACAGGGGGCAAGACCCTACAATGAGCAGTTCTTC. Protein product: CSASRQGARPYNEQFF.